Following are 4 T cell receptor beta chains from one sample sequenced in a study of blood T cells in healthy people across ages. Combining a sample-barcoded 5' primer with a J-beta primer mix, a second PCR ran for roughly 6 to 11 cycles. TCRdb re-analysed the 5' RACE reads in MiXCR, keeping a single row per CDR3 protein. The sample lists 1.5 million to 2 million distinct CDR3 sequences; less than 50% were seen once. The sample was blood. Every receptor here comes from a woman aged 40 to 49 in good health.

The chain employs TRBV6-4 and TRBJ2-1; no clear D gene. CDR3 length: 16 amino acids. Germline V gives CDR1 MRHNA, CDR2 SNTAGT. Between the trimmed V and J ends, which lost 0 bases and 4 bases, there was a span of 13 bases. The DNA of the CDR3 is TGTGCCAGCAGTGACTCGTCCGATTACCTATACAATGAGCAGTTCTTC. The encoded protein is CASSDSSDYLYNEQFF.

Comment on this clonotype: At one boundary the junction diverges from the germline segment, which might be a read error. The V gene is TRBV2, the J gene TRBJ2-7, with 15 bases identical to TRBD2. This CDR3 spans 19 amino acids. The germline gives CDR1 SNHLY, CDR2 FYNNEI. CDR3 DNA sequence: TGTGCCGGCAGTGAACGGGGCCCGGGACTAGCGGGGGGAAGGAACGAGCAGTACTTC. Translating gives CAGSERGPGLAGGRNEQYF.

V and J are TRBV3-1 and TRBJ2-5; 9 bases are a match to TRBD2. The V gene end was trimmed by 4 bases and the J gene end by 3 bases; junction bases not matched to a gene: 6. The CDR3 is 15 residues long. CDR1 is LGHDT, CDR2 YNNKEL, per germline (reference sequence). For the CDR3, the DNA is TGTGCCAGCAGCCTGAGCGGGGGGCCTAAAGAGACCCAGTACTTC. Encoded protein: CASSLSGGPKETQYF.

The gene calls are TRBV7-9 and TRBJ2-5, with D possibly matching TRBD1 (6 bases). The V gene's germline CDR1 is SEHNR and CDR2 FQNEAQ (reference sequence). The V end lost 8 bases, the J end lost 11 bases, and 24 bases lay between the germline ends. The CDR3 extends over 14 amino acids. CDR3 coding DNA: TGTGCCAGCTCCGACTCCCAGGGGTACAATGAGCAGTACTTC. Its protein product is CASSDSQGYNEQYF. The whole variable domain, remainder taken from reference TRBV7-9 and TRBJ2-5, is DTGVSQNPRHKITKRGQNVTFRCDPISEHNRLYWYRQTLGQGPEFLTYFQNEAQLEKSRLLSDRFSAERPKGSFSTLEIQRTEQGDSAMYLCASSDSQGYNEQYFGPGTRLLVL.